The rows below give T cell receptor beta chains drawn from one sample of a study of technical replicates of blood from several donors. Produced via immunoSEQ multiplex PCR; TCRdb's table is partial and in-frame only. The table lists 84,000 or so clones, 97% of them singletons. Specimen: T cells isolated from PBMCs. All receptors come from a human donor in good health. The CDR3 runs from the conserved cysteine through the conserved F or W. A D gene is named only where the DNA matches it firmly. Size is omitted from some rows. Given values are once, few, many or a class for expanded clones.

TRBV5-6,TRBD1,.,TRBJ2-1,TGTGCCAGCAGCCCTATAGGCGGGACAGGGACCGGTGAGCAGTTCTTC,CASSPIGGTGTGEQFF
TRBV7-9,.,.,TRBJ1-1,TGTGCCAGCAGACAAACAGTGAACACTGAAGCTTTCTTT,CASRQTVNTEAFF
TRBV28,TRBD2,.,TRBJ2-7,TGTGCCAGCAGGTCCCCCGGGACTAGCGGGAGGGCCGGGGACTACTACGAGCAGTACTTC,CASRSPGTSGRAGDYYEQYF
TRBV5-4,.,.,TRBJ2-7,TGTGCCAGCAGCTCCGGGGGTGGGGTCGAGCAGTACTTC,CASSSGGGVEQYF
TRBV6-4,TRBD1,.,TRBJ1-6,TGTGCCAGCAGTGAATCGGGACAGGAGAATTCACCCCTCCACTTT,CASSESGQENSPLHF
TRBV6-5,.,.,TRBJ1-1,TGTGCCAGCAGTCGGGGAGACAAAATGAACACTGAAGCTTTCTTT,CASSRGDKMNTEAFF
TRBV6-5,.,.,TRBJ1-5,TGTGCCAGCAGTCCCCTCTCCCGCGTCAATCAGCCCCAGCATTTT,CASSPLSRVNQPQHF
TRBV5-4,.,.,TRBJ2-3,TGTGCCAGCAGCCACGGAGGCGGGGTGGGAACAGATACGCAGTATTTT,CASSHGGGVGTDTQYF
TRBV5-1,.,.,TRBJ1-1,TGCGCCAGCAGCTTTAGCAGAAACACTGAAGCTTTCTTT,CASSFSRNTEAFF
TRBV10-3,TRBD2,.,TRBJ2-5,TGTGCCATCAGTGAGTCGATCGCCCGGGGGGAAGAGACCCAGTACTTC,CAISESIARGEETQYF
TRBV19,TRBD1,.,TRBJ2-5,TGTGCCAGTAACCGACAGGGGTCGGAGACCCAGTACTTC,CASNRQGSETQYF
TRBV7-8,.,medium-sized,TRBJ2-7,TGTGCCAGCACCCCCTCCAGGGGTCTCCACGAGCAGTACTTC,CASTPSRGLHEQYF
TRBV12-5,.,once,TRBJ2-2,TGTGCTAGTGGCAGACCCCCGAAGGACTCCAACACCGGGGAGCTGTTTTTT,CASGRPPKDSNTGELFF
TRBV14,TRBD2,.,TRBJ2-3,TGTGCCAGCAGCTCACTAGCGGGCAGCACAGATACGCAGTATTTT,CASSSLAGSTDTQYF
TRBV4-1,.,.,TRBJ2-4,TGCGCCAGCACCTGGGCGGGCATTCAGTACTTC,CASTWAGIQYF
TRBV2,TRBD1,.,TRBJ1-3,TGTGCCAGCAGTGAAGGTTTGGGGACAGGAGTAAGGAGAGGAAACACCATATATTTT,CASSEGLGTGVRRGNTIYF
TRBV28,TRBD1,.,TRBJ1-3,TGTGCCAGCAGTCAAACCACCAGGGACAGTTTCGGAAACACCATATATTTT,CASSQTTRDSFGNTIYF
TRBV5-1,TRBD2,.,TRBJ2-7,TGCGCCAGCAGCTTGGCCGGGACTAACGCCTACGAGCAGTACTTC,CASSLAGTNAYEQYF
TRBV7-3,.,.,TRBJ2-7,TGTGCCAGCAGCTTAATCGGCGGCCAAGGGAGCGTTTCTTACGAGCAGTACTTC,CASSLIGGQGSVSYEQYF
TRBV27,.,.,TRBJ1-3,TGTGCCAGCAGGACTTATGAGAGGGGAAACACCATATATTTT,CASRTYERGNTIYF
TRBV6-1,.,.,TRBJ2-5,TGTGCCAGCAGTGAGGGCAGCTGGGAGACCCAGTACTTC,CASSEGSWETQYF
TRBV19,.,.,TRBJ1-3,TGTGCCAGTAGTTACGGTCGAGGAAACACCATATATTTT,CASSYGRGNTIYF
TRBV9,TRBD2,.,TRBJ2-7,TGTGCCAGCAGTGGGGGACTAGATTTCCACGAGCAGTACTTC,CASSGGLDFHEQYF
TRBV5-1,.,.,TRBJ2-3,TGCGCCAGCAGCTTGGATATCGTAGATACGCAGTATTTT,CASSLDIVDTQYF
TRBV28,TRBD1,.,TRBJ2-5,TGTGCCAGCAGGAACCGGGACAGGGGATACTTAGAGACCCAGTACTTC,CASRNRDRGYLETQYF
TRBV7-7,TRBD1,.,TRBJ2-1,TGTGCTAGCAGCTTAGGACAGGGGAACAATGAGCAGTTCTTC,CASSLGQGNNEQFF
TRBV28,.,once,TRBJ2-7,TGTGCCAGCAGTGTACTAGGCTCCTACGAGCAGTACTTC,CASSVLGSYEQYF
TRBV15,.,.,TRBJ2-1,TGTGCCACCCCACTCGGGGGGCTTTATGGCGAGCAGTTCTTC,CATPLGGLYGEQFF